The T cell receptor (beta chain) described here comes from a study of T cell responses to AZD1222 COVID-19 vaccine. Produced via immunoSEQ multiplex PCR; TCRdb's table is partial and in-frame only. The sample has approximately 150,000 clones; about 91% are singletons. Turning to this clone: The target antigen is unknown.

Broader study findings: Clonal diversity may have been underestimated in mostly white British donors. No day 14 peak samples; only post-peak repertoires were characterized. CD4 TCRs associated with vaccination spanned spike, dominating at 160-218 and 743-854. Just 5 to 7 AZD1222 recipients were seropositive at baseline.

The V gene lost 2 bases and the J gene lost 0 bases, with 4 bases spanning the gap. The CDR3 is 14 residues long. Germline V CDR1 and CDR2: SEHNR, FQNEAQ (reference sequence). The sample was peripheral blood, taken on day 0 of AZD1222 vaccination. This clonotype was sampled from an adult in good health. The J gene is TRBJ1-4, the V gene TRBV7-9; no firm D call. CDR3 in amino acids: CASSLRTTNEKLFF. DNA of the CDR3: TGTGCCAGCAGCTTACGTACAACTAATGAAAAACTGTTTTTT.